This TCR beta chain was obtained from a study of Ad26.COV2.S vaccination and SARS-CoV-2 variants. Stated treatment: some 19 received Ad26.COV2.S at low or high dose, single or two shots; about five received placebo; per-sample allocation not given. Samples came from day 63 after the first vaccine or placebo injection. Repertoires were generated with immunoSEQ multiplex PCR, while TCRdb's copy carries only in-frame clones and drops some. The table has roughly 500,000 clones, 89% seen once. There are 15 residues in the CDR3. Germline CDR1 MNHNY, CDR2 SVGAGI (reference sequence). The V end lost 3 bases, the J end lost 0 bases, and 9 bases lay between the germline ends.

The chain is built from TRBV6-6 and TRBJ1-5, with D uncertain. Sample: peripheral blood, taken in a trial of Ad26.COV2.S vaccine versus placebo. The sequence derives from a person between 18 and 59 years old who received the Ad26.COV2.S COVID-19 vaccine or a placebo. CDR3 nucleotides: TGTGCCAGCAGTTATTCAGGATATAGCAATCAGCCCCAGCATTTT. It codes for CASSYSGYSNQPQHF.